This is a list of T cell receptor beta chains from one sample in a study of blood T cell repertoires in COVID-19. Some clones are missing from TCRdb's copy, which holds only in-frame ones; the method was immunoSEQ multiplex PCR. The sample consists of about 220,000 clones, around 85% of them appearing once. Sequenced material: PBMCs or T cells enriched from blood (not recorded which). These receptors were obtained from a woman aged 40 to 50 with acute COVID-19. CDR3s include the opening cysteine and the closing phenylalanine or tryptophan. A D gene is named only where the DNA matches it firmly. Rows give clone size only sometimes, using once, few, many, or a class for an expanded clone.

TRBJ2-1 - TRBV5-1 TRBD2 CASSLGEGEQFF TGCGCCAGCAGCTTGGGGGAGGGGGAGCAGTTCTTC
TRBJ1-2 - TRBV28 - CASSPTGSDRYGYTF TGTGCCAGCAGCCCAACAGGGTCAGATAGGTATGGCTACACCTTC
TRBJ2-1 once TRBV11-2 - CASSLGRGSYNEQFF TGTGCCAGCAGCTTAGGACGTGGGAGTTACAATGAGCAGTTCTTC
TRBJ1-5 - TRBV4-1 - CASSQVSVNQPQHF TGCGCCAGCAGCCAAGTGTCAGTGAATCAGCCCCAGCATTTT
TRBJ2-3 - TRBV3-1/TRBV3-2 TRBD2 CASSRAGADTQYF TGTGCCAGCAGCCGGGCGGGAGCAGATACGCAGTATTTT
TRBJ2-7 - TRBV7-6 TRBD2 CASSRGLAGDRYEQYF TGTGCCAGCAGCCGGGGACTAGCGGGAGATCGATACGAGCAGTACTTC
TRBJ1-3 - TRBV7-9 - CASSFSSSGNTIYF TGTGCCAGCAGCTTTAGCTCCTCTGGAAACACCATATATTTT
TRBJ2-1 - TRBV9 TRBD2 CASSARGGLENEQFF TGTGCCAGCAGCGCCCGGGGGGGCCTTGAAAATGAGCAGTTCTTC
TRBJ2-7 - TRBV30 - CAFRAAVSSYEQYF TGTGCCTTCCGAGCGGCGGTTAGCTCCTACGAGCAGTACTTC
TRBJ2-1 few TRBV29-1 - CSVGDTGEQFF TGCAGCGTTGGGGACACAGGGGAGCAGTTCTTC
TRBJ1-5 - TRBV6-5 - CASSYWGGASDQPQHF TGTGCCAGCAGTTACTGGGGGGGCGCGTCCGATCAGCCCCAGCATTTT
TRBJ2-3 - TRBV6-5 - CASSYSASPDTQYF TGTGCCAGCAGTTACTCGGCTAGCCCAGATACGCAGTATTTT
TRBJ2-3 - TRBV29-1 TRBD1 CSVDATDEGANPDTQYF TGCAGCGTTGATGCGACTGACGAGGGGGCGAACCCAGATACGCAGTATTTT
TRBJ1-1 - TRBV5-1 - CASSLARDSMNTEAFF TGCGCCAGCAGCTTGGCCCGAGACAGCATGAACACTGAAGCTTTCTTT
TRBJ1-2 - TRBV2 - CASDTVYYGYTF TGTGCCAGCGACACAGTCTACTATGGCTACACCTTC
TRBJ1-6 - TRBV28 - CASSYPGQNNSPLHF TGTGCCAGCTCATATCCGGGACAAAATAATTCACCCCTCCACTTT
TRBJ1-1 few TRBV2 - CASLTGTNTEAFF TGTGCCAGCCTTACAGGGACGAACACTGAAGCTTTCTTT
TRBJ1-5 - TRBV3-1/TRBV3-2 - CASSQGGMSPNQPQHF TGTGCCAGCAGCCAAGGAGGTATGAGTCCCAATCAGCCCCAGCATTTT
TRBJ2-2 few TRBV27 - CASSLKWAPLTNTGELFF TGTGCCAGCAGTTTAAAGTGGGCCCCTCTTACAAACACCGGGGAGCTGTTTTTT
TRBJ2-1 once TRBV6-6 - CASGEQGSSYNEQFF TGTGCCAGCGGGGAACAGGGAAGCTCCTACAATGAGCAGTTCTTC
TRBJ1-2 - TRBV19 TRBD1 CASSKLRDRGGYTF TGTGCCAGTAGTAAACTCCGGGACAGGGGTGGCTACACCTTC
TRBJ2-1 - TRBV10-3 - CAIRADREQFF TGTGCCATCAGAGCTGACAGGGAGCAGTTCTTC
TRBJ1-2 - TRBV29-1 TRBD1 CSVAGGRDYGYTF TGCAGCGTTGCAGGGGGGCGCGACTATGGCTACACCTTC
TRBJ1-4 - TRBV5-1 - CASSVDGAGNEKLFF TGCGCCAGCAGCGTGGACGGGGCGGGAAATGAAAAACTGTTTTTT
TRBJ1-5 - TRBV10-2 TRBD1 CASRLTGGRDQPQHF TGCGCCAGCAGACTCACAGGGGGCAGGGATCAGCCCCAGCATTTT
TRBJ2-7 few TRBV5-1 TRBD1 CASARSGTAFGEQYF TGCGCCAGTGCCCGATCCGGGACAGCGTTTGGAGAGCAGTACTTC
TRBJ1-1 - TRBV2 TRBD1 CASKSTGSMHTEAFF TGTGCCAGCAAGTCGACAGGGAGTATGCACACTGAAGCTTTCTTT
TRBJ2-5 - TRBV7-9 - CASSPGREFISGETQYF TGTGCCAGCAGCCCTGGGCGAGAGTTTATTTCCGGAGAGACCCAGTACTTC
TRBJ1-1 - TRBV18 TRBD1 CASSVGQSEAFF TGTGCCAGCTCAGTGGGACAGTCTGAAGCTTTCTTT
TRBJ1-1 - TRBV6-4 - CASSDGGRSEAFF TGTGCCAGCAGTGATGGGGGCCGGAGTGAAGCTTTCTTT
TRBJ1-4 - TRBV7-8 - CASSLVTGIVTNEKLFF TGTGCCAGCAGCTTGGTCACGGGGATCGTAACTAATGAAAAACTGTTTTTT
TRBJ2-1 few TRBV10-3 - CAISEVRLDHNEQFF TGTGCCATCAGTGAAGTCCGACTAGACCACAATGAGCAGTTCTTC
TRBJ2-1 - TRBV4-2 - CASSQSLASSYNEQFF TGTGCCAGCAGCCAGAGCCTAGCGAGCTCCTACAATGAGCAGTTCTTC
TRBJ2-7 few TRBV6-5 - CASSLSYYEQYF TGTGCCAGCAGTCTCTCCTACTACGAGCAGTACTTC
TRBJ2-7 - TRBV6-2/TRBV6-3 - CASSFAFSSYEQYF TGTGCCAGCAGTTTTGCGTTTAGCTCCTACGAGCAGTACTTC
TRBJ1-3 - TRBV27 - CASSLEGAPGNTIYF TGTGCCAGCAGTTTAGAAGGGGCTCCAGGAAACACCATATATTTT
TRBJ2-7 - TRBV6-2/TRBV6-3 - CASSYNQLGGSSYEQYF TGTGCCAGCAGTTACAACCAATTGGGCGGGTCCTCCTACGAGCAGTACTTC
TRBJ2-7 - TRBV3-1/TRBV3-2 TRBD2 CASSPTSGGGPEYF TGTGCCAGCAGCCCGACTAGCGGGGGGGGCCCTGAGTACTTC
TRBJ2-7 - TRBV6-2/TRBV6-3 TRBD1 CASSRSGTGRHEQYF TGTGCCAGCAGCAGATCCGGGACAGGGCGGCACGAGCAGTACTTC
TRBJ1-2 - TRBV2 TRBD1 CASSVRTGNGYTF TGTGCCAGCAGTGTGAGGACAGGTAATGGCTACACCTTC
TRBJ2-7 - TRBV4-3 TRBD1 CAARRDRVYEQYF TGCGCAGCCCGCCGGGACAGGGTGTACGAGCAGTACTTC
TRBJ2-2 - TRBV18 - CASSPRTVNTGELFF TGTGCCAGCTCACCACGGACAGTGAACACCGGGGAGCTGTTTTTT
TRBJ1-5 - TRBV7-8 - CASSLAGGGNQPQHF TGTGCCAGCAGCTTAGCAGGAGGGGGCAATCAGCCCCAGCATTTT
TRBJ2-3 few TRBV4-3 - CASSQWGRGRGTDTQYF TGCGCCAGCAGCCAATGGGGAAGGGGCAGAGGAACAGATACGCAGTATTTT
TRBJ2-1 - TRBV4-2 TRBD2 CASSPRLAGDSYNEQFF TGTGCCAGCAGCCCTCGACTAGCGGGAGATTCCTACAATGAGCAGTTCTTC
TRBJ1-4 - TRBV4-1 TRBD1 CASSQYRDRDELFF TGCGCCAGCAGCCAATACCGGGACAGGGATGAACTGTTTTTT
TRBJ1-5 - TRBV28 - CASAAGRQPQHF TGTGCCAGCGCTGCAGGGCGGCAGCCCCAGCATTTT
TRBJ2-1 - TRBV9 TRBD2 CASSSRDSGSNEQFF TGTGCCAGCAGCTCCCGTGATAGCGGGAGTAATGAGCAGTTCTTC
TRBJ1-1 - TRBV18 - CASSPRQAPNTEAFF TGTGCCAGCTCACCAAGACAGGCACCGAACACTGAAGCTTTCTTT
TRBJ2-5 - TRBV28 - CASSSRGLKIGWFGETQYF TGTGCCAGCAGTTCTCGGGGACTCAAAATCGGCTGGTTCGGAGAGACCCAGTACTTC
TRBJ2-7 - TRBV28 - CASSRSGVYEQYF TGTGCCAGCAGCCGTTCCGGGGTCTACGAGCAGTACTTC
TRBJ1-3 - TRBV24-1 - CATSLNSGNTIYF TGTGCCACCTCTCTTAACTCTGGAAACACCATATATTTT
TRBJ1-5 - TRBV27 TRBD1 CASRDRTSPNQPQHF TGTGCCAGCAGGGACAGGACTTCGCCAAATCAGCCCCAGCATTTT
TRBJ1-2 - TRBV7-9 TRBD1 CASSSWDRRDGYTF TGTGCCAGCAGTTCTTGGGACAGGAGAGATGGCTACACCTTC
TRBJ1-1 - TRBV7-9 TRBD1 CASSLGVGTGSNTEAFF TGTGCCAGCAGCTTAGGAGTGGGGACAGGGTCGAACACTGAAGCTTTCTTT
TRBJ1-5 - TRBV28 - CASSWGDQPQHF TGTGCCAGCAGTTGGGGGGATCAGCCCCAGCATTTT
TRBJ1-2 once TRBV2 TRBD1 CASCEATGGYGYTF TGTGCCAGCTGTGAAGCGACAGGGGGCTATGGCTACACCTTC